The 27 T cell receptor beta chains below come from one sample, sequenced in a study of T cell responses to AZD1222 COVID-19 vaccine. The repertoire was sequenced with immunoSEQ multiplex PCR; TCRdb's copy has only in-frame clones and lacks some. Here the sample spans more than 70,000 clones, 80% to 90% being singletons. Sequenced here: peripheral blood, sampled on day 0 of AZD1222 vaccination. The receptors were gathered from an adult in good health.

V usage is TRBV10-1 and J usage is TRBJ2-1, with D possibly TRBD2 on 5 matching bases. V was shortened by 10 bases and J by 9 bases, with 13 bases between the two germline ends. The CDR3 is 11 amino acids. The germline V gene has CDR1 WNHNN and CDR2 SYGVQD (reference sequence). CDR3 coding DNA: TGCGCCACTACTAGGGCCTGTGAGCAGTTCTTC. Protein product: CATTRACEQFF.

The chain combines TRBV4-2 with TRBJ2-2; 8 nucleotides agree with TRBD2. Trimming removed 3 bases from V and 1 base from J; junction bases left unmatched: 16. The length of the CDR3 is 20 residues. CDR1 LGHNA and CDR2 YNFKEQ come from the germline V gene. CDR3 region: CASSQAVGAGGVGNTGELFF. The DNA of the CDR3 is TGTGCCAGCAGCCAGGCCGTAGGGGCGGGAGGAGTAGGGAACACCGGGGAGCTGTTTTTT.

J is TRBJ2-3 and V is TRBV28; 8 bases agree with TRBD2. This CDR3 region has 15 residues. Germline CDR1 reads MDHEN; CDR2 reads SYDVKM. With 3 bases clipped from V and 6 bases from J, the junction kept 8 bases outside the gene matches. In DNA, the CDR3 is TGTGCCAGCAGTTTTAGTGCGGGAGGAAGGGATACGCAGTATTTT. Protein product: CASSFSAGGRDTQYF. Full variable domain (rest looked up from reference TRBV28 and TRBJ2-3): DVKVTQSSRYLVKRTGEKVFLECVQDMDHENMFWYRQDPGLGLRLIYFSYDVKMKEKGDIPEGYSVSREKKERFSLILESASTNQTSMYLCASSFSAGGRDTQYFGPGTRLTVL.

DNA for the CDR3: TGTGCCACCAGCTCCCGGACTCTTCCCGCCTACGAGCAGTACTTC. It specifies CATSSRTLPAYEQYF. The rearrangement uses TRBV15 and TRBJ2-7; the D gene is possibly TRBD2 (5 bases). The CDR3 is 15 residues long. V lost 5 bases and J 2 bases, leaving 16 bases between the germline ends. Per germline, CDR1 LNHNV and CDR2 YYDKDF (reference sequence).

The rearrangement uses TRBV2 and TRBJ2-1; D uncertain. V was shortened by 4 bases and J by 7 bases, with 8 bases between the two germline ends. The CDR3 is 12 residues long. In germline, CDR1 is SNHLY, CDR2 FYNNEI. The CDR3 DNA reads as TGTGCCAGCAGTGGCCGTAGTAATGAGCAGTTCTTC. It encodes CASSGRSNEQFF.

This chain links TRBV9 with TRBJ2-2; D is unresolved. Germline-derived CDR1 and CDR2 are SGDLS and YYNGEE. V dropped 4 bases and J dropped 3 bases, with 10 bases sitting between them. CDR3 length: 14 amino acids. DNA for the CDR3: TGTGCCAGCAGCCTGAACACCGACACCGGGGAGCTGTTTTTT. Translated: CASSLNTDTGELFF.

V and J are TRBV14 and TRBJ2-1; 8 bases are shared with TRBD2. J lost 6 bases, V lost 2 bases, and 24 bases had no gene match. The CDR3 extends over 21 amino acids. Germline loops: CDR1 SGHDN, CDR2 FVKESK. In DNA form, the CDR3 reads TGTGCCAGCAGCCAACCGCGGGTGACCAACTCTCGCGGGAGGCTGTCCAATGAGCAGTTCTTC. Amino acid sequence: CASSQPRVTNSRGRLSNEQFF.

The chain couples TRBV7-7 to TRBJ1-3; 7 bases match TRBD1. The germline V gene has CDR1 SSHAT and CDR2 FNYEAQ (reference sequence). This CDR3 is built from 15 residues. Trimming at V came to 3 bases and at J to 0 bases, leaving 2 bases not matched to a gene. DNA for the CDR3: TGTGCCAGCAGCTTGGACAGGCACTCTGGAAACACCATATATTTT. Residues: CASSLDRHSGNTIYF. Combining the CDR3 with reference TRBV7-7 and TRBJ1-3 gives the whole variable domain GAGVSQSPRYKVTKRGQDVTLRCDPISSHATLYWYQQALGQGPEFLTYFNYEAQPDKSGLPSDRFSAERPEGSISTLTIQRTEQRDSAMYRCASSLDRHSGNTIYFGEGSWLTVV.

The J gene is TRBJ2-5, the V gene TRBV19; D call uncertain. Germline CDR1 reads LNHDA; CDR2 reads SQIVND (reference sequence). Trimming removed 11 bases from V and 6 bases from J, with 16 bases in between. There are 12 residues in the CDR3. In DNA, the CDR3 is TGTGCCTCGGCCGGGCCCGAAAAGACCCAGTACTTC. Amino acids: CASAGPEKTQYF.

The V call is TRBV20-1, the J call TRBJ2-2, with D unclear. Deletions cut 3 bases from V and 6 bases from J, with 8 bases between. The germline V gene has CDR1 DFQATT and CDR2 SNEGSKA (reference sequence). The CDR3 sequence is 12 residues long. CDR3 sequence: CSASGQAGELFF. CDR3 DNA: TGCAGTGCTAGTGGCCAGGCCGGGGAGCTGTTTTTT.

This clone was counted between two and nine times. The V and J genes are TRBV6-2 or TRBV6-3 and TRBJ2-7; TRBD1 matches at 10 bases. This CDR3 comprises 15 residues. Germline CDR1 is MNHEY and CDR2 is SVGEGT. V shed 5 bases, J shed 6 bases, and the junction held 10 bases outside the gene matches. As DNA, the CDR3 is TGTGCCAGCAGTGCAACCGGGACAGGGGTAAGCGAGCAGTACTTC. It encodes CASSATGTGVSEQYF.

The chain combines TRBV15 with TRBJ2-7, with 12 positions matching TRBD1. The CDR3 loop spans 18 amino acids. J was trimmed by 6 bases and V by 0 bases; bases with no gene match: 12. CDR1 and CDR2 (germline): LNHNV, YYDKDF (reference sequence). For the CDR3, the DNA is TGTGCCACCAGCAGAGACGGATACGGGACAGGGGGCACGGGCGAGCAGTACTTC. Protein: CATSRDGYGTGGTGEQYF.

This clone has more than one count but fewer than ten. The chain links TRBV28 to TRBJ2-7; D possibly matches TRBD1 or TRBD2 (6 bases each). V was clipped by 1 base and J by 6 bases, with 16 bases between them. This CDR3 contains 15 residues. The germline gives CDR1 MDHEN, CDR2 SYDVKM. The CDR3 bases are TGTGCCAGCAGTTTATTTAGGGGGGACTTAGGCGAGCAGTACTTC. Protein: CASSLFRGDLGEQYF.

This chain uses TRBV20-1 with TRBJ2-7, with a weak D call TRBD2 (5 bases). The V gene lost 3 bases and the J gene lost 3 bases, with 12 bases spanning the gap. The CDR3 covers 13 residues. The germline V gene has CDR1 DFQATT and CDR2 SNEGSKA (reference sequence). DNA for the CDR3: TGCAGTGCTAGTCAACTAGGGATCTACGAGCAGTACTTC. Translated: CSASQLGIYEQYF.

The rearrangement joins TRBV5-4 to TRBJ2-6, with D maybe TRBD1 (6 bases). There are 15 residues in the CDR3. Germline-derived CDR1 and CDR2 are SGHNT and YYREEE (reference sequence). The V gene lost 4 bases and the J gene lost 9 bases, with 17 bases spanning the gap. CDR3 protein: CASSARQVPVNVLTF. CDR3 nucleotide sequence: TGTGCCAGCAGCGCGAGACAGGTACCGGTCAACGTCCTGACTTTC.

The table lists this clone with a count of one. The J gene is TRBJ2-3, the V gene TRBV19; tentatively, D is TRBD1 (7 bases). The CDR3 loop spans 14 amino acids. The V and J ends lost 2 bases and 4 bases respectively, with 10 bases between them. Germline values: CDR1 LNHDA, CDR2 SQIVND (reference sequence). The CDR3 DNA follows: TGTGCCAGTAGTATACAGGGGGGAGCAGATACGCAGTATTTT. It encodes CASSIQGGADTQYF.

The V gene is TRBV5-1, the J gene TRBJ1-3; D gene unclear. This CDR3 contains 15 residues. Germline lookup yields CDR1 SGHRS and CDR2 YFSETQ. The V gene lost 2 bases and the J gene lost 0 bases, with 9 bases spanning the gap. The CDR3 DNA follows: TGCGCCAGCAGCTTAACGGCCTACTCTGGAAACACCATATATTTT. It specifies CASSLTAYSGNTIYF.

The chain joins TRBV16 to TRBJ1-4, with D perhaps TRBD1 (5 bases). Germline lookup yields CDR1 KGHSY and CDR2 FQNENV. The CDR3 sequence is 14 residues long. Trimming left V 4 bases short and J 8 bases short, with 14 bases between. This CDR3 reads CASSPRGALEKLFF. The CDR3 nucleotides are TGTGCCAGCAGCCCGCGAGGGGCACTGGAAAAACTGTTTTTT.

The V call is TRBV3-1 (or the pseudogene TRBV3-2), the J call TRBJ2-3; 8 nucleotides agree with TRBD2. Germline CDR1 reads LGHDT; CDR2 reads YNNKEL (reference sequence). The CDR3 length is 17 residues. J gave up 7 bases and V 0 bases, and 12 bases lay outside the gene matches. The CDR3 is CASSQEISAGEKYTQYF. The CDR3 region has the DNA TGTGCCAGCAGCCAAGAAATCTCAGCGGGAGAAAAATATACGCAGTATTTT.

The J gene is TRBJ2-7, the V gene TRBV7-9, with 7 bases lining up with TRBD2. CDR1 and CDR2 from the germline V gene are SEHNR and FQNEAQ (reference sequence). The CDR3 covers 16 residues. J lost 3 bases, V lost 5 bases, and 13 bases had no gene match. CDR3 nucleotide sequence: TGTGCCAGCAGCCCCCGCGGGGGAACGGCCCACTACGAGCAGTACTTC. Its translation: CASSPRGGTAHYEQYF.

This chain links TRBV24-1 with TRBJ2-7, with a tentative D call TRBD2 (5 bases). The CDR3 has 15 residues. The germline V and J ends were trimmed by 2 bases and 4 bases, with 14 bases remaining between them. Germline V gene sequence: CDR1 KGHDR, CDR2 SFDVKD. CDR3 protein: CATSDSASNFYEQYF. The CDR3 region has the DNA TGTGCCACCAGTGATTCGGCTAGCAACTTTTACGAGCAGTACTTC.

The rearrangement uses TRBV18 and TRBJ2-7, with 7 nucleotides matching TRBD1. V shed 3 bases, J shed 2 bases, and the junction held 7 bases outside the gene matches. The CDR3 consists of 15 residues. Germline V lookup: CDR1 KGHSH, CDR2 LQKENI. The CDR3 sequence is CASSPDGQGAYEQYF. As DNA, the CDR3 is TGTGCCAGCTCACCTGACGGGCAGGGGGCCTACGAGCAGTACTTC.

V is TRBV5-4 and J is TRBJ2-1; D gene unclear. CDR1 is SGHNT, CDR2 YYREEE, per germline (reference sequence). The CDR3 spans 15 residues. V lost 0 bases, J lost 2 bases, and 9 bases lay in between. The CDR3 sequence is CASSLESEPYNEQFF. CDR3 in DNA: TGTGCCAGCAGCTTGGAGAGCGAGCCCTACAATGAGCAGTTCTTC.

This chain uses TRBV18 with TRBJ1-5; 9 nucleotides align to TRBD1. Germline V gives CDR1 KGHSH, CDR2 LQKENI. V trimming: 6 bases; J trimming: 6 bases; junction bases outside the gene matches: 6. The CDR3 is made up of 14 amino acids. In DNA, the CDR3 is TGTGCCAGCTCGGGACAGGGAGAATCTCAGCCCCAGCATTTT. Translating it yields CASSGQGESQPQHF.

The chain joins TRBV4-1 to TRBJ1-4, with 7 positions matching TRBD1. This CDR3 is 15 amino acids long. V was clipped by 2 bases and J by 5 bases; unmatched bases: 5. Germline V gene lookup returns CDR1 MGHRA and CDR2 YSYEKL. CDR3 in amino acids: CASSQSGTVNEKLFF. The CDR3 DNA reads TGCGCCAGCAGCCAATCCGGGACAGTAAATGAAAAACTGTTTTTT.

This rearrangement joins TRBV6-1 to TRBJ1-4; no reliable D call. Trimming took off 2 bases at V and 8 bases at J, with 12 bases between the two ends. Germline assignment: CDR1 MNHNS and CDR2 SASEGT. The CDR3 is 14 residues long. CDR3 in DNA: TGTGCCAGCAGTGAAACTTACGACGGCGAAAAACTGTTTTTT. Protein sequence: CASSETYDGEKLFF.

This sequence joins TRBV11-2 and TRBJ2-7; a weak D match, TRBD2 (5 bases). Looked up from germline, CDR1 is SGHAT and CDR2 is FQNNGV. With 0 bases removed from V and 6 bases from J, the gap between germline ends came to 12 bases. The CDR3 spans 14 residues. This chain's CDR3 is CASSLDAGRSEQYF. In DNA form, the CDR3 reads TGTGCCAGCAGCTTAGATGCGGGTCGAAGCGAGCAGTACTTC. The full variable domain, in which reference TRBV11-2 and TRBJ2-7 provide the parts outside the CDR3, is EAGVAQSPRYKIIEKRQSVAFWCNPISGHATLYWYQQILGQGPKLLIQFQNNGVVDDSQLPKDRFSAERLKGVDSTLKIQPAKLEDSAVYLCASSLDAGRSEQYFGPGTRLTVT.